A single TCR beta chain is shown here with its context. Its antigen is unknown. Base qualities are missing; no much larger clone stands one base away. RNA was extracted using the RNeasy kit, and about 0.45 to 1 ug of the RNA was reverse transcribed with random hexamers. The immunoSEQ multiplex PCR assay, covering 54 Vbeta and 13 Jbeta segments, was used to amplify TCR beta CDR3 regions. PCR amplification bias was corrected using a synthetic template baseline for primer optimization and computational correction. In the paper's pipeline: Reads were annotated to V, D and J genes according to IMGT and were analyzed with immunoSEQ Analyzer, with only productive sequences retained. Clonality was computed as one minus Shannon entropy normalized by log2 of the number of productive unique sequences. For each patient and control, public and private clones were evaluated within the 100 most prevalent clones. Clones were defined as Susac-specific when absent from the healthy and MS cohorts, from approximately 1,100 published viral clones and from other ImmuneACCESS disease sequences. TCRdb reworked the public reads: Q25 trimming with fastp, MiXCR clone assembly, productive beta chains retained. Rows are unified per CDR3 protein, each entry keeping the most common DNA and genes. Clone size and V and J calls follow TCRdb, not the original study. The sample records around 300,000 distinct CDR3 sequences, 92% of which are singletons. Of the sample, roughly 0.064% falls within the top ten clones.

V lost 4 bases and J lost 1 base; the stretch between them is 15 bases long. Taken from the germline V gene, the CDR1 and CDR2 loops are LGHNA and YNFKEQ. The CDR3 contains 16 residues, cysteine and phenylalanine counted. Only the CDR3 part of the read is kept: 48 bases, read in frame from the first base. The data were obtained in a study of CD8 T cells in Susac syndrome (dated by TCRdb to the late 2010s). Regarding the research as a whole: Repertoire sequencing was used to test whether CD8+ T cell activation and differentiation in Susac syndrome was antigen driven.

What the authors observed across the whole study: The number of individuals in the TCR sequencing and HLA analysis was acknowledged as relatively small.

Peripheral blood CD8+ and CD4+ T cells from healthy donors, Susac syndrome patients and multiple sclerosis patients were profiled using high-throughput TCR beta sequencing. The multiple sclerosis controls were treatment-naive patients whose relapsing-remitting disease, either stable or active, fulfilled the revised McDonald criteria. Bulk CD8+ and CD4+ T cells were purified by magnetic negative isolation, whereas CD8+ TEMRA cells were enriched by FACS. Blood was collected in EDTA tubes and processed within 24 hours, with PBMCs isolated through density gradient centrifugation. PBMCs intended for TCR sequencing were cryopreserved in liquid nitrogen and were subsequently thawed in a 37 degrees C water bath. A purity of at least 90% was achieved for sorted or isolated CD4+, CD8+ and CD8+ TEMRA cells.

The sequenced sample consisted of CD4+ T cells from PBMCs. The chain is assembled from TRBV4-2 and TRBJ2-3; D gene: possibly TRBD2, on 5 matching bases. This TCR was sampled from a human donor with multiple sclerosis. The CDR3: CASSPRLPGGTDTQYF. The nucleotide sequence is given as TGTGCCAGCAGCCCTCGACTACCTGGGGGCACAGATACGCAGTATTTT.